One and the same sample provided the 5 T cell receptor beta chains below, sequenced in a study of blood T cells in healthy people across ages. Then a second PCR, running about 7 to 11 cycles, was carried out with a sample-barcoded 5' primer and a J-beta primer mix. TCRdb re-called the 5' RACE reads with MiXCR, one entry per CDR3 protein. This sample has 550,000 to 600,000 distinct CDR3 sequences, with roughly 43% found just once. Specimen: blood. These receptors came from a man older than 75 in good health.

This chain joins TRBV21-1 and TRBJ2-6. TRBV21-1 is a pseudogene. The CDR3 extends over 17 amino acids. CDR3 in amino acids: CASSFGLELSGANVLTF. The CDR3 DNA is TGTGCCAGCAGCTTCGGGCTGGAACTCTCTGGGGCCAACGTCCTGACTTTC.

The CDR3 is CASSLVRGPNQPQHF. The CDR3 DNA reads as TGTGCCAGCAGCTTAGTCAGGGGGCCGAATCAGCCCCAGCATTTT. The rearrangement uses TRBV7-2 and TRBJ1-5, with 8 bases identical to TRBD1. CDR3 length equals 15 residues. The germline gives CDR1 SGHTA, CDR2 FQGNSA. Losses at the gene ends were 1 base for V and 4 bases for J; bases not matched to a gene: 3. Full variable domain (missing parts from reference TRBV7-2 and TRBJ1-5): GAGVSQSPSNKVTEKGKDVELRCDPISGHTALYWYRQSLGQGLEFLIYFQGNSAPDKSGLPSDRFSAERTGGSVSTLTIQRTQQEDSAVYLCASSLVRGPNQPQHFGDGTRLSIL.

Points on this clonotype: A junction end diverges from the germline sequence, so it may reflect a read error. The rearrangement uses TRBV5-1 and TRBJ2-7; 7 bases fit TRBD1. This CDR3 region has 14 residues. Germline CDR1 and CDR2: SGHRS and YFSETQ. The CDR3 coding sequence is TGCGTCAGCAGCCAATCGACAGGGTCCTACGAGCAGTACTTC. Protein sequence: CVSSQSTGSYEQYF.

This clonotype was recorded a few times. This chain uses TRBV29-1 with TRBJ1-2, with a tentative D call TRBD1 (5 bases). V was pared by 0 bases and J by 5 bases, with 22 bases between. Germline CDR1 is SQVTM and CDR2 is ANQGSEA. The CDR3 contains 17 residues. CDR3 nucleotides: TGCAGCGTTGAAGAGTACCGGGGCGTCCGAGGGGTTTATGGCTACACCTTC. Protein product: CSVEEYRGVRGVYGYTF.

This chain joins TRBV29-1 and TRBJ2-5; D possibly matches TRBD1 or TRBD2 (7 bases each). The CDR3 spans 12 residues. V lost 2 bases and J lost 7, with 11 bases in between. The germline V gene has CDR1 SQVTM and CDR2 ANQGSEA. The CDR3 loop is CSVETGEGTQYF. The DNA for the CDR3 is TGCAGCGTTGAAACAGGGGAGGGGACCCAGTACTTC.